This TCR beta chain was identified during a study of CDR3 diversity in severe acne. TCRdb re-derived calls from the PCR reads in MiXCR, one entry per CDR3 protein. The sample has 65,000 to 95,000 distinct CDR3 sequences, over 40% seen once. J was trimmed by 2 bases and V by 9 bases; bases with no gene match: 3. The CDR3 sequence is 12 residues long. The germline V gene encodes CDR1 KGHDR and CDR2 SFDVKD. The clonotype comes from a male donor in good health, without acne. Input material: blood. This chain joins TRBV24-1 and TRBJ2-7, with 7 bases that match TRBD1. CDR3 sequence reads: CATRQGAYEQYF. As DNA, the CDR3 is TGTGCCACCCGACAGGGTGCCTACGAGCAGTACTTC.